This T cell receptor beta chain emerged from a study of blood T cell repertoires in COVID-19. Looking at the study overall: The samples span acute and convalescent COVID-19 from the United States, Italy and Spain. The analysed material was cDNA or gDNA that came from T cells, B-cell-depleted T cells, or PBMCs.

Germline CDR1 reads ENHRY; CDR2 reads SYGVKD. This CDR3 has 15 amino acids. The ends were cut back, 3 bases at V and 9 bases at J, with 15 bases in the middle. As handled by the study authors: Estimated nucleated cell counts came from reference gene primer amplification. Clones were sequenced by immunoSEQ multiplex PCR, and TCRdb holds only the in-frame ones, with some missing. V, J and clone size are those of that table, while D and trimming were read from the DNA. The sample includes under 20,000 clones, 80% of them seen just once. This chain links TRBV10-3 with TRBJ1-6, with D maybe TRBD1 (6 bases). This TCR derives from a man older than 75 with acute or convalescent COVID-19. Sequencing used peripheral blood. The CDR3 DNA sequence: TGTGCCATCAGTGATTCGTCAGGGGCTGGTTCACCCCTCCACTTT. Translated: CAISDSSGAGSPLHF.